This TCR beta chain appears in the sequencing data of a study of monozygotic twins with cystic fibrosis. TCRdb keeps only in-frame clones here, not all; method: immunoSEQ multiplex PCR. The data hold fewer than 30,000 clones, with just under 85% observed a single time. The receptor comes from a girl aged 2 to 9 with cystic fibrosis. The sample consisted of blood.

The CDR3 region has the DNA TGTGCCAGCAGTTTATACAGGGACTCGAACACTGAAGCTTTCTTT. Protein product: CASSLYRDSNTEAFF. V is TRBV28 and J is TRBJ1-1, with a possible D match to TRBD1 (6 bases). The CDR3 totals 15 residues. Trimming removed 1 base from V and 1 base from J, with 10 bases in between. Germline V CDR1 and CDR2: MDHEN, SYDVKM.